This T cell receptor beta chain emerged from a study of blood T cell repertoires in COVID-19. Overall study context: Donors in the United States, Italy and Spain gave samples during acute or convalescent COVID-19. Sample material is recorded as cDNA or gDNA derived from T cells, B-cell-depleted T cells, or PBMCs.

Per the authors' pipeline: The authors estimated nucleated cell counts from reference gene primer amplification. The method was immunoSEQ multiplex PCR; TCRdb's version includes in-frame clones alone and lacks a portion of them. The DNA was the basis for D and trimming; V, J and clone size are from that table. Of hundreds of thousands of clones detected, around 88% appear once; the ten largest clones hold approximately 7.4%. V was cut by 5 bases and J by 7 bases, with 21 bases left in between. There are 15 residues in the CDR3. Germline V lookup: CDR1 SGHVS, CDR2 FNYEAQ. This clone was observed a single time.

Sequencing used peripheral blood. This TCR was recovered from a woman in her 50s with acute or convalescent COVID-19. The gene calls are TRBV7-6 and TRBJ2-7, with D perhaps matching TRBD1 (8 bases). This CDR3 is CASSPGGGGSWEQYF. In DNA, the CDR3 is TGTGCCAGCAGCCCAGGGGGCGGGGGCAGTTGGGAGCAGTACTTC.